One sample yielded the 2 T cell receptor beta chains listed below, sequenced in a study of blood T cell repertoires in COVID-19. Using immunoSEQ multiplex PCR, the repertoire was profiled, and TCRdb retains in-frame clones only, with some absent. The sample carries roughly 35,000 clones, 81% recorded once. The specimen sequenced was peripheral blood. Source of these receptors: a man older than 75 with active or convalescent COVID-19.

The chain joins TRBV9 to TRBJ1-2; no reliable D call. CDR3 size: 15 residues. In germline, CDR1 is SGDLS, CDR2 YYNGEE. Trimming left V 0 bases short and J 4 bases short, with 13 bases between. The CDR3 sequence: CASSVAEGSRYGYTF. CDR3 coding DNA: TGTGCCAGCAGCGTAGCTGAGGGCAGCCGCTATGGCTACACCTTC.

The chain recombines TRBV23-1 with TRBJ2-5, with TRBD2 matching 14 bases. TRBV23-1 is flagged as an ORF with uncertain function. The CDR3 consists of 16 residues. With 4 bases clipped from V and 5 bases from J, the junction kept 6 bases outside the gene matches. CDR3 in DNA: TGCGCCAGCAGTCGTGGACTAGCGGGAGGAGGGGAGACCCAGTACTTC. It encodes CASSRGLAGGGETQYF.